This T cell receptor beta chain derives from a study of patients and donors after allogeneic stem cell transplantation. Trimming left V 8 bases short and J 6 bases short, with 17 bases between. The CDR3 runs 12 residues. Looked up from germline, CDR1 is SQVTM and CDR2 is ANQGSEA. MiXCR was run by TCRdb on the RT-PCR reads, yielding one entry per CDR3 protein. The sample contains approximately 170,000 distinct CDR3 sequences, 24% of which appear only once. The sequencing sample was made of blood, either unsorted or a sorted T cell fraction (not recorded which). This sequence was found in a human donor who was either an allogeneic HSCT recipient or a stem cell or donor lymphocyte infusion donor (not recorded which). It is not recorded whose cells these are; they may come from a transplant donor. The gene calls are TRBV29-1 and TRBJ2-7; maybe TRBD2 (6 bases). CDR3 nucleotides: TGCAGCTTACTTTCTAGGGGAGGCGAGCAGTACTTC. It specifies CSLLSRGGEQYF.